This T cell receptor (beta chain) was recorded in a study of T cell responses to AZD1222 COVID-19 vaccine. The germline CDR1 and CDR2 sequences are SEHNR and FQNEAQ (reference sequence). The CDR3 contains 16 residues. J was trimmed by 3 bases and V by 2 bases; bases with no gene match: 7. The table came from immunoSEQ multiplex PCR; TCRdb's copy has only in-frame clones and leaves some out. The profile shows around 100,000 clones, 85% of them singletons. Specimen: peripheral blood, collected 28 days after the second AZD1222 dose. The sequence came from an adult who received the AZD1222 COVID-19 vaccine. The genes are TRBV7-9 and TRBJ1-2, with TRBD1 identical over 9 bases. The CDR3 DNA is TGTGCCAGCAGCTTAAACAGGGGGCTCCTCTACTATGGCTACACCTTC. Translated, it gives CASSLNRGLLYYGYTF.